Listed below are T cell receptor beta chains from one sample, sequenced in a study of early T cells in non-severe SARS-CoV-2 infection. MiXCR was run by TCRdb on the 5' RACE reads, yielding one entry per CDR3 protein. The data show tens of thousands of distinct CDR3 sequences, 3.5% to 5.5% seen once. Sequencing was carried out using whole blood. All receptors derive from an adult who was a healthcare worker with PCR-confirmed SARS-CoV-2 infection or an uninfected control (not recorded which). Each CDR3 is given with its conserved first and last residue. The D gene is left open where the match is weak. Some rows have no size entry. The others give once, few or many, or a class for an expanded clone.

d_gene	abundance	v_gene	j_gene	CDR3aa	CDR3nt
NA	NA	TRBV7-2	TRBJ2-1	CASQHPRGNYNEQFF	TGTGCCAGTCAGCATCCTCGCGGGAACTACAATGAGCAGTTCTTC
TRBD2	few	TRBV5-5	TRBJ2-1	CASSLGTSGIRDEQFF	TGTGCCAGCAGCTTGGGGACTAGCGGGATTAGGGATGAGCAGTTCTTC
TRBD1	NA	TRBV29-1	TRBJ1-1	CSVDPGGTEAFF	TGCAGCGTTGACCCAGGGGGGACTGAAGCTTTCTTT
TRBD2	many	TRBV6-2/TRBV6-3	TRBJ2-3	CASRAILAGVTRTDTQYF	TGTGCCAGCAGAGCTATCCTAGCGGGGGTTACTCGCACAGATACGCAGTATTTT
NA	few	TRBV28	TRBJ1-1	CASSRSASETEAFF	TGTGCCAGCAGCCGATCCGCCTCCGAGACTGAAGCTTTCTTT
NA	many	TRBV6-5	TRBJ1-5	CASSSKQSNQPQHF	TGTGCCAGCAGTTCCAAACAGAGCAATCAGCCCCAGCATTTT
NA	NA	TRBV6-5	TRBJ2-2	CATYGTVNTGELFF	TGTGCCACCTACGGGACTGTAAACACCGGGGAGCTGTTTTTT
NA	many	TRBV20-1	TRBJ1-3	CSARSDPSSGNTIYF	TGCAGTGCTAGAAGTGACCCGTCCTCTGGAAACACCATATATTTT
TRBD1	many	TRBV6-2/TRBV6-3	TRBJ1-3	CASSYSGTGRSGNTIYF	TGTGCCAGCAGTTACTCCGGGACAGGACGCTCTGGAAACACCATATATTTT
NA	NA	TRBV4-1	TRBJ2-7	CASSPGQPGYGEQYF	TGCGCCAGCAGCCCCGGCCAGCCGGGTTACGGGGAGCAGTACTTC
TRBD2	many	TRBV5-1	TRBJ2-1	CASSFMGLAGVYNEQFF	TGCGCCAGCAGCTTCATGGGACTAGCGGGAGTGTACAATGAGCAGTTCTTC
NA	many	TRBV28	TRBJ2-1	CASSAGYNYNEQFF	TGTGCCAGCAGCGCCGGATATAACTACAATGAGCAGTTCTTC
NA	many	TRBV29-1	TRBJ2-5	CSVYPDRGGQETQYF	TGCAGCGTTTACCCGGACCGGGGAGGCCAAGAGACCCAGTACTTC
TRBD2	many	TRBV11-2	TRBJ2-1	CASSSSGRGEQFF	TGTGCCAGCAGCTCGTCCGGGAGGGGTGAGCAGTTCTTC
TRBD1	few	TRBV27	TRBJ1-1	CASRTGTALEAFF	TGTGCCAGCAGGACCGGGACAGCGCTAGAAGCTTTCTTT
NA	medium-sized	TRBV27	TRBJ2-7	CASSLGAASFYEQYF	TGTGCCAGCAGTTTAGGTGCTGCTTCCTTCTACGAGCAGTACTTC
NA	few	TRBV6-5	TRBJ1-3	CASSYSFKTGSGNTIYF	TGTGCCAGCAGTTACTCATTCAAAACAGGGTCTGGAAACACCATATATTTT
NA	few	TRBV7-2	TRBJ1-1	CASSLLLLNTEAFF	TGTGCCAGCAGCTTACTTCTGCTGAACACTGAAGCTTTCTTT
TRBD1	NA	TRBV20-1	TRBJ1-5	CSAGGQEYQPQHF	TGCAGTGCCGGGGGACAGGAGTATCAGCCCCAGCATTTT
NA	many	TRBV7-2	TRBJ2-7	CASSSLLRSVEQYF	TGTGCCAGCAGCTCCCTGCTCCGTAGTGTCGAGCAGTACTTC
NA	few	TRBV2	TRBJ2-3	CASSDGIDTQYF	TGTGCCAGCAGTGATGGTATAGATACGCAGTATTTT
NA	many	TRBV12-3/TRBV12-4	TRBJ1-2	CASSPYAEGGYTF	TGTGCCAGCAGTCCCTACGCGGAGGGTGGCTACACCTTC
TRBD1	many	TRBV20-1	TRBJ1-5	CSAPDRVSNQPQHF	TGCAGTGCTCCGGACAGGGTAAGCAATCAGCCCCAGCATTTT
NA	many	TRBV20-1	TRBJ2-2	CSARARGQNTGELFF	TGCAGTGCTAGAGCTAGGGGACAGAACACCGGGGAGCTGTTTTTT
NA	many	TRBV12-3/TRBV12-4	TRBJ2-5	CASSSKETQYF	TGTGCCAGCAGTTCCAAAGAGACCCAGTACTTC
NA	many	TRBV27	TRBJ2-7	CASSVNSQSTEQYF	TGTGCCAGCAGTGTAAACAGCCAATCTACCGAGCAGTACTTC
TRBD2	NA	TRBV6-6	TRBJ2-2	CASSYGTSGTGELFF	TGTGCCAGCAGTTACGGGACTAGCGGCACCGGGGAGCTGTTTTTT
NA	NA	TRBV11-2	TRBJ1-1	CASSWGTPTEAFF	TGTGCCAGCAGCTGGGGGACACCTACTGAAGCTTTCTTT
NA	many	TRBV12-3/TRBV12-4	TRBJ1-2	CASSLGDKYYGYTF	TGTGCCAGCAGTTTAGGAGACAAGTACTATGGCTACACCTTC
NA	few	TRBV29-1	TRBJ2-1	CSVGIYNEQFF	TGCAGCGTAGGGATCTACAATGAGCAGTTCTTC
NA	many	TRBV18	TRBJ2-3	CASSPPVLGTDTQYF	TGTGCCAGCTCACCACCGGTCCTAGGGACAGATACGCAGTATTTT
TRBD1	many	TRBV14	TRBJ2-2	CASSQVTGLFGELFF	TGTGCCAGCAGCCAAGTGACAGGGTTGTTCGGGGAGCTGTTTTTT
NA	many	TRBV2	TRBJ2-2	CASRPISANTGELFF	TGTGCCAGCAGACCAATCAGCGCGAACACCGGGGAGCTGTTTTTT
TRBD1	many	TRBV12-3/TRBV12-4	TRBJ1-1	CASKRQGINTEAFF	TGTGCCAGCAAGCGACAGGGCATTAACACTGAAGCTTTCTTT
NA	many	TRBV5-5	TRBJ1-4	CASSLDDPGHANEKLFF	TGTGCCAGCAGCCTAGACGATCCAGGGCATGCTAATGAAAAACTGTTTTTT
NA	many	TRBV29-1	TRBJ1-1	CSVGEMNTEAFF	TGCAGCGTAGGGGAAATGAACACTGAAGCTTTCTTT
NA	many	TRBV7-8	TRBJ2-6	CASSPRVSGANVLTF	TGTGCCAGCAGCCCCAGGGTCTCTGGGGCCAACGTCCTGACTTTC
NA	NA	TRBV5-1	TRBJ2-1	CASSRQGYSYNEQFF	TGCGCCAGCAGCCGTCAAGGGTACTCCTACAATGAGCAGTTCTTC
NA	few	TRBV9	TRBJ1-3	CASSVGQSTSGNTIYF	TGTGCCAGCAGCGTAGGGCAGTCAACCTCTGGAAACACCATATATTTT
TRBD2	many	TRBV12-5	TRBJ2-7	CASGPLAGVSYEQYF	TGTGCTAGTGGTCCCTTAGCGGGAGTGTCCTACGAGCAGTACTTC
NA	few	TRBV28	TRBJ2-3	CASSTSDRSTDTQYF	NA
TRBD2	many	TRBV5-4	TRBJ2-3	CASSLRLAGGQTDTQYF	TGTGCCAGCAGCTTGAGACTAGCGGGAGGTCAGACAGATACGCAGTATTTT
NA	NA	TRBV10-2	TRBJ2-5	CATYRGRTYF	TGCGCCACATATAGGGGACGTACGTACTTC
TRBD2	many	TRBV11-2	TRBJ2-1	CASSSLRLADYNEQFF	TGTGCCAGCAGCTCCCTTAGGCTAGCGGATTACAATGAGCAGTTCTTC
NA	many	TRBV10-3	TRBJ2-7	CAISETRTYEQYF	TGTGCCATCAGTGAGACTCGGACCTACGAGCAGTACTTC
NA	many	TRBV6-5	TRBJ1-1	CASSYAGLQNWGEAFF	TGTGCCAGCAGTTACGCGGGACTCCAAAATTGGGGTGAAGCTTTCTTT
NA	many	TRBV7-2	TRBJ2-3	CASSIGSSTDTQYF	TGTGCCAGCAGCATCGGGAGTTCCACAGATACGCAGTATTTT
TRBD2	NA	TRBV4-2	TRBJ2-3	CASSQEGREGSDTQYF	TGTGCCAGCAGCCAAGAGGGGCGGGAGGGCTCAGATACGCAGTATTTT
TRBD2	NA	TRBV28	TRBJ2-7	CASSSGLAGGYEQYF	TGTGCCAGCAGTTCGGGACTAGCGGGAGGTTACGAGCAGTACTTC
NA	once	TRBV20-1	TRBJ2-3	CSALATLDTQYF	TGCAGTGCCCTAGCGACTTTAGATACACAGTATTTT
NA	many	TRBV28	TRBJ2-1	CASSSLSGTLLNEQFF	TGTGCCAGCAGTTCCCTTTCCGGGACTCTTCTCAATGAGCAGTTCTTC
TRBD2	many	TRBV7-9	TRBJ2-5	CASSSLAGGIYQETQYF	TGTGCCAGCAGCTCTCTAGCGGGAGGTATCTACCAAGAGACCCAGTACTTC
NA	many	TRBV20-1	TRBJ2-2	CSAPSGFTGELFF	TGCAGTGCCCCTTCAGGGTTCACCGGGGAGCTGTTTTTT